This T cell receptor (beta chain) was obtained from a study of metastatic and nonmetastatic thyroid tumors. Study information: Malignant and benign thyroid patients had repertoires compared in peripheral blood and tumor or nodule tissue.

Original processing methods: A classifier for distant metastasis in papillary thyroid cancer was constructed using CDR3 differences observed across clinicopathological groups. TCRdb called clones again from the PCR reads with MiXCR. TCRdb's processing, not the study's, gives the V and J calls here. The sample gives roughly 75,000 clones, around 12% of which show up once; roughly 8.2% is in the top ten. The germline V gene encodes CDR1 SGHTS and CDR2 YDEGEE. CDR3 length: 14 amino acids. The V end was cut by 1 base, the J end by 3 bases, with 9 bases between. Patients had received no treatment of any kind before thyroid surgery. Findings and limits, study-wide: Versus benign nodules, malignant thyroid tumors reportedly had significantly higher TCR beta diversity, in blood and tumor.

This clone was recorded many times. As yet, its antigen is unknown. The sample consisted of tumor tissue. The receptor comes from a female donor with papillary thyroid cancer or a benign thyroid nodule (not recorded which). Some clones in this sample may be carry-over from other donors' samples. V is TRBV5-8 and J is TRBJ2-3; D possibly corresponds to TRBD2 (6 bases). This chain's CDR3 is CASSLSLATDTQYF. DNA for the CDR3: TGTGCCAGCAGCTTGTCACTAGCTACAGATACGCAGTATTTT.